Each of the 16 T cell receptor beta chains below was sequenced from the same sample in a study of neurological immune-mediated disorders (dated by TCRdb to 2018 to 2020). The library was generated by 5' RACE. Sequencing was performed on an Illumina HiSeq 2500. The public reads were quality trimmed at Q25 with fastp and then assembled into clones with MiXCR by TCRdb, keeping productive beta chains. Every CDR3 protein is listed once, alongside the most common genes and DNA of its rows. This sample has 81,000 or so distinct CDR3 sequences in its table, and just over 5% of those were observed once. The ten largest clones take up approximately 2.2% of the sample. Sample: PBMCs. These receptors were collected from a woman aged 25 to 45 with multiple sclerosis.

This clonotype was seen a handful of times. The chain joins TRBV3-1 to TRBJ2-3, with D possibly being TRBD1 or TRBD2 (5 bases each). Trimming stripped 1 base from V and 2 bases from J, with 13 bases between. This CDR3 comprises 16 residues. Per the germline V gene, CDR1 is LGHDT and CDR2 is YNNKEL (reference sequence). The CDR3 region has the DNA TGTGCCAGCAGCCAAGGAGGGACCGCCCCCACAGATACGCAGTATTTT. Its protein is CASSQGGTAPTDTQYF.

This clonotype was seen many times. The chain uses TRBV18 and TRBJ1-5, with D uncertain. V was pared by 1 base and J by 3 bases, with 7 bases between. Germline V lookup: CDR1 KGHSH, CDR2 LQKENI. This CDR3 spans 14 amino acids. CDR3 region: CASSPQGNNQPQHF. The CDR3 DNA reads as TGTGCCAGCTCACCACAGGGAAACAATCAGCCCCAGCATTTT.

This clonotype was observed a handful of times. This chain joins TRBV20-1 and TRBJ2-7; D might be TRBD1 or TRBD2, each matching 5 bases. The V gene's germline CDR1 is DFQATT and CDR2 SNEGSKA (reference sequence). V shed 3 bases and J shed 5 bases, with 17 bases lying between them. This CDR3 spans 14 amino acids. DNA of the CDR3: TGCAGTGCTAGTTATCTGACAGAGGGCCACGAGCAGTACTTC. Its translation: CSASYLTEGHEQYF.

This clonotype was counted ten times or more. J is TRBJ1-5 and V is TRBV20-1; 7 bases agree with TRBD1. The CDR3 contains 14 residues. CDR1 is DFQATT and CDR2 is SNEGSKA in the germline V gene (reference sequence). Trimming took 3 bases from V and 5 from J; bases not matched to a gene: 7. The CDR3: CSASNWQGDQPQHF. Written as DNA, the CDR3 is TGCAGTGCTAGTAATTGGCAGGGGGATCAGCCCCAGCATTTT.

This clonotype was observed a few times. This rearrangement joins TRBV15 to TRBJ1-5; 7 bases match TRBD1. Looked up from germline, CDR1 is LNHNV and CDR2 is YYDKDF (reference sequence). The length of the CDR3 is 14 residues. The junction had 10 bases not matched to a gene; V was cut back by 3 bases and J by 11 bases. CDR3: CATSSGPRQGSQHF. In DNA, the CDR3 is TGTGCCACCAGCAGCGGGCCCCGACAGGGATCCCAGCATTTT.

This clonotype was detected many times. V is TRBV2 and J is TRBJ2-3; no definite D call. Germline V gene sequence: CDR1 SNHLY, CDR2 FYNNEI. V lost 8 bases and J lost 6, with 9 bases in between. The CDR3 is 11 amino acids. The CDR3, as DNA: TGTGCCAGCGCCTGGACGGATACGCAGTATTTT. Translating it yields CASAWTDTQYF.

This clonotype was seen many times. This chain uses TRBV24-1 with TRBJ2-2; 7 bases line up with TRBD1. V shed 4 bases and J 1 base; nucleotides not matched to a gene: 11. CDR3 length: 18 residues. Looked up from germline, CDR1 is KGHDR and CDR2 is SFDVKD. The CDR3 DNA sequence: TGTGCCACCAGTGAACATAGACAGGGACCAAGGAACACCGGGGAGCTGTTTTTT. Translation gives CATSEHRQGPRNTGELFF.

Many counts were recorded for this clonotype. The rearrangement uses TRBV5-1 and TRBJ2-7; 8 nucleotides line up with TRBD1. CDR3 size: 15 residues. The junction had 6 bases not matched to a gene; V was cut back by 0 bases and J by 4 bases. CDR1 SGHRS and CDR2 YFSETQ come from the germline V gene. CDR3 in amino acids: CASSLDGTGVYEQYF. CDR3 DNA: TGCGCCAGCAGCTTGGACGGGACAGGCGTATACGAGCAGTACTTC.

Ten or more counts support this clonotype. Here the CDR3 reads CASSQERGSNTGELFF. CDR3 nucleotides: TGCGCCAGCAGCCAAGAGCGGGGCTCGAACACCGGGGAGCTGTTTTTT. The genes are TRBV4-1 and TRBJ2-2, with a weak D call TRBD2 (6 bases). Trimming shortened V by 0 bases and J by 0 bases, and 8 bases separated the two germline ends. The CDR3 runs to 16 residues. The germline gives CDR1 MGHRA, CDR2 YSYEKL.

This clonotype was counted ten times or more. The gene calls are TRBV28 and TRBJ1-5; no reliable D call. From germline, CDR1 is MDHEN and CDR2 SYDVKM. Trimming took off 5 bases at V and 7 bases at J, with 15 bases between the two ends. There are 14 residues in the CDR3. CDR3 sequence (DNA): TGTGCCAGCAGTCTGGCGAGCGGTCTCCAGCCCCAGCATTTT. Its translation is CASSLASGLQPQHF.

This clonotype was found many times. The gene calls are TRBV20-1 and TRBJ2-3; 10 bases match TRBD2. V was clipped by 2 bases and J by 5 bases; unmatched bases: 4. There are 14 residues in the CDR3. CDR1 and CDR2 from the germline V gene are DFQATT and SNEGSKA (reference sequence). The CDR3 coding sequence is TGCAGTGCTAGACTAGCGGGAGTGCTAGATACGCAGTATTTT. Translating it yields CSARLAGVLDTQYF.

V usage is TRBV25-1 and J usage is TRBJ2-7; D is perhaps TRBD1 or TRBD2 (7 bases each). There are 14 residues in the CDR3. Per the germline V gene, CDR1 is MGHDK and CDR2 is SYGVNS. V lost 7 bases and J 2 bases, leaving 15 bases between the germline ends. This chain's CDR3 is CASNQTGTTYEQYF. The CDR3 bases are TGTGCCAGCAATCAGACAGGGACTACCTACGAGCAGTACTTC.

This clonotype has a count of ten or more. The chain uses TRBV20-1 and TRBJ2-3; a weak D match, TRBD2 (6 bases). Germline CDR1 is DFQATT and CDR2 is SNEGSKA (reference sequence). The CDR3 length is 17 residues. V shed 0 bases and J shed 1 base, with 17 bases lying between them. This CDR3 reads CSARDLASGLGTDTQYF. The CDR3 DNA reads as TGCAGTGCTAGAGATTTGGCCAGCGGGTTGGGCACAGATACGCAGTATTTT.

This clonotype showed up many times. The rearrangement links TRBV20-1 to TRBJ2-1; TRBD1 is a possible D gene (5 bases). This CDR3 region has 13 residues. Germline loops: CDR1 DFQATT, CDR2 SNEGSKA (reference sequence). CDR3 protein: CRGVTGDYNEQFF. CDR3 nucleotides: TGCAGGGGCGTAACAGGCGATTACAATGAGCAGTTCTTC.

In this sample, this clonotype turned up many times. CDR3 amino acids: CASSLEGNTEAFF. The CDR3 nucleotides are TGCGCCAGCAGCTTGGAGGGAAACACTGAAGCTTTCTTT. The J gene is TRBJ1-1, the V gene TRBV5-1; D unresolved. Per germline, CDR1 SGHRS and CDR2 YFSETQ. The CDR3 has 13 amino acids. V gave up 0 bases and J gave up 2 bases, with 5 bases separating them.

This clonotype was found many times. The chain is built from TRBV5-5 and TRBJ2-7, with a weak D call TRBD2 (5 bases). Germline V gives CDR1 SGHKS, CDR2 YYEKEE (reference sequence). Between the trimmed V and J ends, which lost 0 bases and 4 bases, there was a span of 11 bases. This CDR3 has 14 amino acids. The CDR3: CASSLAAAVYEQYV. CDR3 DNA: TGTGCCAGCAGCTTGGCAGCGGCCGTGTACGAGCAGTACGTC.